What follows is one T cell receptor (beta chain) and its context. Its antigen remains unknown. The CDR3 extends over 15 amino acids. V gave up 2 bases and J gave up 1 base; unmatched junction bases: 2. Germline V gene lookup returns CDR1 SEHNR and CDR2 FQNEAQ (reference sequence). The data originate from a study of cytomegalovirus exposure and HLA in healthy donors. The PCR contained 60 Vbeta and 13 Jbeta primers. Study processing details: A later analysis counted 80 million or so unique TCR beta chains, 9.5 million to 12 million shared. Libraries were prepared by immunoSEQ multiplex PCR; TCRdb keeps only in-frame clonotypes and omits some of them. The V and J calls and clone size are taken from that table; D and trimming were inferred from the DNA. The sample records roughly 220,000 clones, 75% to 85% being singletons. General study points: Donors belonging to an Asian-associated ancestry cluster reportedly showed fewer N-insertions in productive TCRs than the approximately 680-donor mean, according to what a later analysis found. For cytomegalovirus status, the classifier reportedly gave diagnoses with high specificity and sensitivity. Roughly even sequencing depth across donors was the assumption behind the presence/absence analyses.

Sequenced input: PBMCs. V usage is TRBV7-9 and J usage is TRBJ2-3; 8 bases align to TRBD1. This TCR was recovered from a woman between 40 and 50 years old in good health and CMV-seronegative. The CDR3 DNA reads as TGTGCCAGCAGCTTAACGACAGGGGGCACAGATACGCAGTATTTT. Its translation: CASSLTTGGTDTQYF. The full variable domain, its missing parts supplied by reference TRBV7-9 and TRBJ2-3, is DTGVSQNPRHKITKRGQNVTFRCDPISEHNRLYWYRQTLGQGPEFLTYFQNEAQLEKSRLLSDRFSAERPKGSFSTLEIQRTEQGDSAMYLCASSLTTGGTDTQYFGPGTRLTVL.